These 29 T cell receptor beta chains were sequenced from one sample in a study. TCRdb reprocessed the RT-PCR reads with MiXCR, giving one entry per CDR3 protein. The profile shows about 700,000 distinct CDR3 sequences, approximately 15% of them singletons. Sample: memory CD4+ T cells from blood. These receptors originate from a female donor in good health, serving as a healthy control.

In its sample, this clonotype was seen a few times. The chain combines TRBV6-5 with TRBJ1-2; 9 positions match TRBD1. The germline gives CDR1 MNHEY, CDR2 SVGAGI. CDR3 length: 14 residues. J gave up 8 bases and V 5 bases, and 9 bases lay outside the gene matches. CDR3 loop: CASSQWDRAVGYTF. CDR3 DNA: TGTGCCAGCAGTCAATGGGACAGGGCAGTCGGCTACACCTTC.

The chain uses TRBV7-6 and TRBJ2-1, with unresolved D. The CDR3 is made up of 13 amino acids. The ends were cut back, 5 bases at V and 5 bases at J, with 10 bases in the middle. The germline gives CDR1 SGHVS, CDR2 FNYEAQ. The CDR3 coding sequence is TGTGCCAGCAGCGAGTCTCTGGACAATGAGCAGTTCTTC. Protein product: CASSESLDNEQFF.

A few counts support this clonotype. The V gene is TRBV5-1, the J gene TRBJ2-1, with TRBD1 matching over 11 bases. Losses at the gene ends were 3 bases for V and 5 bases for J; bases not matched to a gene: 4. This CDR3 region has 15 residues. Germline V gene data show CDR1 as SGHRS and CDR2 as YFSETQ. The CDR3 nucleotides are TGCGCCAGCAGCTCTGGACAGGGGGCGAACAATGAGCAGTTCTTC. This codes for CASSSGQGANNEQFF. Full variable domain (missing parts from reference TRBV5-1 and TRBJ2-1): KAGVTQTPRYLIKTRGQQVTLSCSPISGHRSVSWYQQTPGQGLQFLFEYFSETQRNKGNFPGRFSGRQFSNSRSEMNVSTLELGDSALYLCASSSGQGANNEQFFGPGTRLTVL.

There are many counts of this clonotype. This chain links TRBV20-1 with TRBJ2-5; 9 nucleotides match TRBD1. Losses at the gene ends were 4 bases for V and 7 bases for J; bases not matched to a gene: 1. Germline CDR1 DFQATT, CDR2 SNEGSKA (reference sequence). The CDR3 consists of 11 residues. The CDR3: CSAMDRGTQYF. The CDR3 bases are TGCAGTGCTATGGACAGGGGGACCCAGTACTTC.

This clonotype was seen only a few times. The chain couples TRBV20-1 to TRBJ2-5, with 12 nucleotides matching TRBD2. The trim removed 6 bases at V and 4 bases at J, leaving 12 bases unmatched. Germline assignment: CDR1 DFQATT and CDR2 SNEGSKA (reference sequence). The CDR3 contains 16 residues. CDR3 in amino acids: CSAFLAGGPWGETQYF. CDR3 DNA: TGCAGTGCCTTTCTAGCGGGAGGGCCATGGGGAGAGACCCAGTACTTC.

This chain links TRBV7-9 with TRBJ2-5; TRBD1 is a possible D gene (5 bases). The germline V gene encodes CDR1 SEHNR and CDR2 FQNEAQ (reference sequence). The CDR3 is 14 residues long. V shed 1 base and J shed 3 bases, with 9 bases lying between them. The CDR3 here is CASSLVPDKETQYF. In DNA, the CDR3 is TGTGCCAGCAGCTTAGTGCCGGACAAAGAGACCCAGTACTTC.

This clonotype was picked up a small number of times. The chain employs TRBV12-3 or TRBV12-4 and TRBJ2-1; either TRBD1 or TRBD2 may supply D (6 bases each). With 5 bases removed from V and 9 bases from J, the gap between germline ends came to 23 bases. This CDR3 is built from 16 residues. The CDR3 DNA reads as TGTGCCAGCAGTAACCGCTTGGGGGGCAGTTACGGTGAGCAGTTCTTC. Amino acid sequence: CASSNRLGGSYGEQFF.

The chain combines TRBV20-1 with TRBJ2-2; TRBD2 matches 7 bases. Germline CDR1 is DFQATT and CDR2 is SNEGSKA (reference sequence). J gave up 6 bases and V 5 bases, and 6 bases lay outside the gene matches. This CDR3 has 13 residues. This chain's CDR3 is CSAPWGGAGELFF. The CDR3 coding sequence is TGCAGTGCTCCGTGGGGGGGGGCCGGGGAGCTGTTTTTT.

This clonotype has at least ten counts. This rearrangement joins TRBV5-1 to TRBJ2-6, with D tentatively TRBD2 (5 bases). This CDR3 contains 18 residues. Germline V gene lookup returns CDR1 SGHRS and CDR2 YFSETQ. Trimming pared 4 bases from V and 0 bases from J, leaving 17 bases between. Here the CDR3 DNA reads TGCGCCAGCAGCCCAAGGACCTCTAGCAGCTCTGGGGCCAACGTCCTGACTTTC. Protein sequence: CASSPRTSSSSGANVLTF.

This clonotype has just a few counts. V gene TRBV6-1 combines with J gene TRBJ2-7, with 10 bases fitting TRBD2. J lost 4 bases, V lost 6 bases, and 9 bases had no gene match. CDR3 size: 15 residues. Germline lookup yields CDR1 MNHNS and CDR2 SASEGT. The CDR3 DNA follows: TGTGCCAGCAGCGCGACGACTAGCGGGCCTTACGAGCAGTACTTC. It codes for CASSATTSGPYEQYF.

This clonotype was counted only a few times. The V call is TRBV3-1, the J call TRBJ1-6; TRBD1 matches 7 bases. The junction had 6 bases not matched to a gene; V was cut back by 3 bases and J by 16 bases. Per the germline V gene, CDR1 is LGHDT and CDR2 is YNNKEL (reference sequence). CDR3 size: 12 residues. DNA of the CDR3: TGTGCCAGCAGCCAGGCCAACAGGGGACTCCACTTT. Translating gives CASSQANRGLHF.

This clonotype has more than one count but fewer than ten. The V and J genes are TRBV30 and TRBJ1-5, with TRBD1 matching over 8 bases. With V trimmed by 2 bases and J by 1 base, 7 bases remained unmatched. The CDR3 spans 16 residues. The germline gives CDR1 GTSNPN, CDR2 SVGIG (reference sequence). This CDR3 is CAWSRDRSVSNQPQHF. The CDR3 region has the DNA TGTGCCTGGAGTAGGGACAGGAGCGTAAGCAATCAGCCCCAGCATTTT.

The table lists this clonotype with a few counts. Here the CDR3 DNA reads TGTGCCAGCAGTCACATCAGGGGAGGACACACCGGGGAGCTGTTTTTT. Translation: CASSHIRGGHTGELFF. The V and J genes are TRBV11-2 and TRBJ2-2; D could derive from TRBD1 or TRBD2 (6 bases each). CDR3 length: 16 residues. Trimming shortened V by 6 bases and J by 3 bases, and 17 bases separated the two germline ends. Germline V CDR1 and CDR2: SGHAT, FQNNGV.

This clonotype was seen many times. V is TRBV29-1 and J is TRBJ2-3, with 9 bases fitting TRBD2. Trimming removed 7 bases from V and 6 bases from J; junction bases left unmatched: 20. The CDR3 covers 17 residues. Germline loops: CDR1 SQVTM, CDR2 ANQGSEA. The chain's CDR3 is CSATPTGRGLASDTQYF. The CDR3 coding sequence is TGCAGCGCGACACCGACAGGCCGGGGACTAGCATCGGATACGCAGTATTTT.

The rearrangement joins TRBV12-3 or TRBV12-4 to TRBJ2-7, with D hard to call. CDR3 length equals 13 residues. The ends were cut back, 6 bases at V and 3 bases at J, with 12 bases in the middle. CDR3 DNA sequence: TGTGCCAGCAGCGACGACAATTTCTACGAGCAGTACTTC. Its protein is CASSDDNFYEQYF.

This clonotype was counted a few times. V usage is TRBV5-1 and J usage is TRBJ2-1; D may correspond to TRBD1 or TRBD2 (5 bases each). Looked up from germline, CDR1 is SGHRS and CDR2 is YFSETQ. The V and J ends lost 0 bases and 4 bases respectively, with 8 bases between them. This CDR3 has 14 residues. In DNA form, the CDR3 reads TGCGCCAGCAGCTTGGCTGAGGGGTACAATGAGCAGTTCTTC. Its protein product is CASSLAEGYNEQFF.

This clonotype showed up many times. The V and J genes are TRBV4-1 and TRBJ1-4, with unresolved D. Trimming took 4 bases from V and 8 from J, leaving 20 bases between them. The CDR3 sequence is 16 residues long. In germline, CDR1 is MGHRA, CDR2 YSYEKL. CDR3 nucleotides: TGCGCCAGCAGCCCCGCTGAAGCAGCAAAAGGGGAAAAACTGTTTTTT. Residues: CASSPAEAAKGEKLFF.

This clonotype showed up just a few times. This chain links TRBV13 with TRBJ1-3; D unclear. The germline V and J ends were trimmed by 6 bases and 4 bases, with 10 bases remaining between them. The CDR3 contains 13 residues. The germline V gene encodes CDR1 PRHDT and CDR2 FYEKMQ (reference sequence). CDR3: CASSRKGGNTIYF. For the CDR3, the DNA is TGTGCCAGCAGTCGAAAGGGAGGAAACACCATATATTTT. Variable domain in full (rest from reference TRBV13 and TRBJ1-3): AAGVIQSPRHLIKEKRETATLKCYPIPRHDTVYWYQQGPGQDPQFLISFYEKMQSDKGSIPDRFSAQQFSDYHSELNMSSLELGDSALYFCASSRKGGNTIYFGEGSWLTVV.

The chain has TRBV12-3 or TRBV12-4 and TRBJ1-4; D unresolved. The CDR3 is 15 amino acids. V shed 1 base and J shed 1 base, with 7 bases lying between them. The CDR3 protein is CASSLGSGTNEKLFF. As DNA, the CDR3 is TGTGCCAGCAGTTTAGGCTCGGGAACTAATGAAAAACTGTTTTTT.

In this sample, this clonotype turned up a few times. The chain links TRBV5-4 to TRBJ2-5, with TRBD1 identical over 12 bases. This CDR3 is built from 17 residues. The V and J ends lost 2 bases and 4 bases, in that order; junction bases with no gene match: 9. In germline, CDR1 is SGHNT, CDR2 YYREEE (reference sequence). CDR3 DNA: TGTGCCAGCAGCTTTAAACTGGGACAGGGGGCTCGAGAGACCCAGTACTTC. Its translation is CASSFKLGQGARETQYF.

This rearrangement joins TRBV7-6 to TRBJ2-3; TRBD2 matches 14 bases. Germline trimming cut 5 bases from V and 2 bases from J; bases unmatched to any gene: 6. The CDR3 runs to 17 residues. Germline V CDR1 and CDR2: SGHVS, FNYEAQ. The CDR3 nucleotides are TGTGCCAGCAGCCCTTGGACTAGCGGGGGGTACACAGATACGCAGTATTTT. Translating gives CASSPWTSGGYTDTQYF.

This clonotype showed up just a few times. V gene TRBV6-1 combines with J gene TRBJ1-6; D ambiguous. Trimming took off 6 bases at V and 9 bases at J, with 21 bases between the two ends. The germline gives CDR1 MNHNS, CDR2 SASEGT. There are 16 residues in the CDR3. CDR3 coding DNA: TGTGCCAGCAGCTCCTCCGCTGTTCGGAGGGTTTCACCCCTCCACTTT. This encodes CASSSSAVRRVSPLHF.

This chain uses TRBV30 with TRBJ2-3, with 8 bases fitting TRBD2. The germline gives CDR1 GTSNPN, CDR2 SVGIG (reference sequence). With 3 bases clipped from V and 2 bases from J, the junction kept 4 bases outside the gene matches. The CDR3 length is 14 residues. CDR3 residues: CAWRGAGATDTQYF. In DNA, the CDR3 is TGTGCCTGGAGGGGAGCGGGAGCCACAGATACGCAGTATTTT.

The rearrangement links TRBV20-1 to TRBJ1-5; the D gene is possibly TRBD1 (6 bases). This CDR3 contains 16 residues. Deletions cut 0 bases from V and 1 base from J, with 13 bases between. The germline V gene has CDR1 DFQATT and CDR2 SNEGSKA (reference sequence). CDR3 region: CSARDRRGGSNQPQHF. The CDR3 bases are TGCAGTGCTAGAGATCGTAGGGGGGGGAGCAATCAGCCCCAGCATTTT.

The sample holds a few counts of this clonotype. V gene TRBV5-4 combines with J gene TRBJ2-1; D is unclear. This CDR3 has 15 amino acids. V lost 4 bases and J 1 base, leaving 12 bases between the germline ends. The germline gives CDR1 SGHNT, CDR2 YYREEE (reference sequence). In nucleotides, the CDR3 is TGTGCCAGCAGCCCCACGAGCTCTTCCTACAATGAGCAGTTCTTC. Protein sequence: CASSPTSSSYNEQFF.

This clonotype appeared a few times. The gene calls are TRBV5-1 and TRBJ2-5; 11 nucleotides match TRBD2. Germline loops: CDR1 SGHRS, CDR2 YFSETQ. This CDR3 is 17 amino acids long. V trimming: 0 bases; J trimming: 4 bases; junction bases outside the gene matches: 8. In DNA, the CDR3 is TGCGCCAGCAGCTTGGGGGTACTAGCGGGAGAAACAGAGACCCAGTACTTC. It encodes CASSLGVLAGETETQYF.

This clonotype was observed at least ten times. The chain links TRBV15 to TRBJ2-5, with a tentative D call TRBD1 (6 bases). The V gene lost 3 bases and the J gene lost 4 bases, with 15 bases spanning the gap. The CDR3 consists of 15 residues. Germline-derived CDR1 and CDR2 are LNHNV and YYDKDF (reference sequence). The CDR3 DNA follows: TGTGCCACCAGCAGGGACAGCCGACGATTAGAGACCCAGTACTTC. As protein: CATSRDSRRLETQYF.

DNA for the CDR3: TGTGCCAGCAACAACTTGCTGGATTCACCCCTCCACTTT. Amino acids: CASNNLLDSPLHF. The V and J genes are TRBV9 and TRBJ1-6; no clear D gene. The CDR3 length is 13 residues. Trimming removed 6 bases at V and 8 bases at J, with 12 bases between. Per germline, CDR1 SGDLS and CDR2 YYNGEE.

The chain is built from TRBV30 and TRBJ1-1, with 7 bases that match TRBD1. This CDR3 is 15 amino acids long. Losses at the gene ends were 0 bases for V and 4 bases for J; bases not matched to a gene: 8. Germline CDR1 and CDR2: GTSNPN and SVGIG (reference sequence). CDR3 nucleotides: TGTGCCTGGAGTGTCATTAGGGCAGGGGGCACTGAAGCTTTCTTT. The encoded protein is CAWSVIRAGGTEAFF.